This TCR beta chain was captured by sequencing in a study of T-cell memory formation after mild COVID-19. At the level of the study: Each donor largely had its own TCR clusters. Study results and limitations: Cross-reactive memory appears to have joined, as suggested by some responding clones showing up in pre-infection memory. From day 15 to 85, contracting clones were balanced between CD4 and CD8, whereas later expanders leaned toward CD4+.

There are 18 residues in the CDR3. Germline V CDR1 and CDR2: SGHRS, YFSETQ. Trimming removed 3 bases from V and 1 base from J, with 21 bases in between. Constant-segment primers and 5'RACE yielded cDNA libraries for TCR alpha and TCR beta, each carrying sample barcodes and UMIs. TCRdb used MiXCR to reprocess the 5' RACE reads, holding one entry per CDR3 protein. The sample contains 560,000 or so distinct CDR3 sequences, roughly 17% of which appear only once. This clonotype appeared once. Its antigen is not known. The chain uses TRBV5-1 and TRBJ2-3; no firm D call. The sample was PBMCs or a T cell subset sorted from them (not recorded which). The source is an adult woman who had mild COVID-19 (a few samples of this study predate the infection). Cell type and time point are not known. The CDR3 bases are TGCGCCAGCAGCTCCCCGGACGACTCCCCCTGGGGCACAGATACGCAGTATTTT. The encoded protein is CASSSPDDSPWGTDTQYF. Drawing the rest from reference TRBV5-1 and TRBJ2-3, the complete variable domain is KAGVTQTPRYLIKTRGQQVTLSCSPISGHRSVSWYQQTPGQGLQFLFEYFSETQRNKGNFPGRFSGRQFSNSRSEMNVSTLELGDSALYLCASSSPDDSPWGTDTQYFGPGTRLTVL.